In its sample, the clone carrying this T cell receptor beta chain ranks as medium-sized. Its specificity is not known. This sample stems from a study of liver allograft versus peripheral blood T cells. Study at large: Blood and transplanted-liver T cell receptor repertoires from recipients were compared.

The study, taken as a whole, reports: Intragraft liver T cell receptor repertoires reportedly differed from peripheral blood repertoires.

The germline gives CDR1 SQVTM, CDR2 ANQGSEA. V was pared by 7 bases and J by 4 bases, with 7 bases of the junction left unmatched. This CDR3 has 13 residues. MiXCR was run by TCRdb on the reads, yielding one entry per CDR3 protein. This table holds 5,500 to 7,000 distinct CDR3 sequences, approximately 16% found once. The clonotype was recovered from a human patient who had a liver transplant. The graft donor may be the source of some T cells. The rearrangement uses TRBV29-1 and TRBJ1-1, with TRBD1 matching over 9 bases. In nucleotides, the CDR3 is TGCAGCGCTCGGACAGGGGAGGGCACTGAAGCTTTCTTT. Its protein is CSARTGEGTEAFF.